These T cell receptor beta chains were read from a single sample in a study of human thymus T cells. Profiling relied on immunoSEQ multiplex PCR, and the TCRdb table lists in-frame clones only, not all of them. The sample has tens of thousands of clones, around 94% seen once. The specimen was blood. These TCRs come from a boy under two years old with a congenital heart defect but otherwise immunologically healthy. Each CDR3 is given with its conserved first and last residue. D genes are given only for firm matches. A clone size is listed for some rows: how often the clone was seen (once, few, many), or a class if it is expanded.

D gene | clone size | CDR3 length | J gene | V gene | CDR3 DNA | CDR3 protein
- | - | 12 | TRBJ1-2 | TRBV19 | TGTGCCAGTCGAGGGTCTGGCTATGGCTACACCTTC | CASRGSGYGYTF
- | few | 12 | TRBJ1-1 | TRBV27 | TGTGCCAGCAGTTTACAGAACACTGAAGCTTTCTTT | CASSLQNTEAFF
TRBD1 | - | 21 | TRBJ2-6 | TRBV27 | TGTGCCAGCAGCATAACCCCCCCTAGACGACAGGGGCCCTCTGGGGCCAACGTCCTGACTTTC | CASSITPPRRQGPSGANVLTF
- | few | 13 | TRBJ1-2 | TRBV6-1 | TGTGCCAGCAGTGAAGCGACAAACTATGGCTACACCTTC | CASSEATNYGYTF
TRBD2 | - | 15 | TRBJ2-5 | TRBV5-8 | TGTGCCAGCAGCTCCCCTAGGGGACTACAAGAGACCCAGTACTTC | CASSSPRGLQETQYF
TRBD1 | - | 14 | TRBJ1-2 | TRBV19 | TGTGCCAGTAGTATAAAGACAGGGAACTATGGCTACACCTTC | CASSIKTGNYGYTF
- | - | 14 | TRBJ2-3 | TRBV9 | TGTGCCAGCAGCGTTGCTAGCGGCACAGATACGCAGTATTTT | CASSVASGTDTQYF
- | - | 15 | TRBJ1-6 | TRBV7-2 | TGTGCCAGCAGCTTAGGGTTGGCTAATAATTCACCCCTCCACTTT | CASSLGLANNSPLHF
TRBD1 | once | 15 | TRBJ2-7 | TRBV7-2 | TGTGCCAGCAGCTTGCCGGGACAGGGCTCCTACGAGCAGTACTTC | CASSLPGQGSYEQYF
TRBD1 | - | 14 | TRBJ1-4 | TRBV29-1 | TGCAGCGTTAAAAGGGGGACAGGGGGTGAAAAACTGTTTTTT | CSVKRGTGGEKLFF
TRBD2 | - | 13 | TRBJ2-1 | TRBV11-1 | TGTGCCAGCAGCAAGCACGGGAGGGATGAGCAGTTCTTC | CASSKHGRDEQFF
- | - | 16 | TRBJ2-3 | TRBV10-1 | TGCGCCAGCAGTGAGTCAAAGCCTAGCGCCACAGATACGCAGTATTTT | CASSESKPSATDTQYF
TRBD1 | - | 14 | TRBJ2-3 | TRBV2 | TGTGCCAGCAGCGGACAGGGGGCGACAGATACGCAGTATTTT | CASSGQGATDTQYF
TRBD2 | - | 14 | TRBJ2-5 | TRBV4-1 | TGCGCCAGCAGGGCGGGACTAGGTTTTGAGACCCAGTACTTC | CASRAGLGFETQYF
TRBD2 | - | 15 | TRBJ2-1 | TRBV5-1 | TGCGCCAGCAGCTTGTTCCCCAGCGGGGGGGCCGGAATGGTCTTC | CASSLFPSGGAGMVF
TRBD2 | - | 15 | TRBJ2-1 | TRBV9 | TGTGCCAGCAGCGTAGAGAGCGGGGTCTACAATGAGCAGTTCTTC | CASSVESGVYNEQFF
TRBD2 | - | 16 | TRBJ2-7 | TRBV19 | TGTGCCAGTAGGATGCGGTGGGGGACTAGCAGCGACGAGCAGTACTTC | CASRMRWGTSSDEQYF
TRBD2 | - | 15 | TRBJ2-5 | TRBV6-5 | TGTGCCAGCAGCCCCGGGACTAGCGGGGGGGAGACCCAGTACTTC | CASSPGTSGGETQYF
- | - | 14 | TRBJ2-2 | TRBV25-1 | TGTGCCAGCAGTGAGCCCAGCGGCACCGGGGAGCTGTTTTTT | CASSEPSGTGELFF
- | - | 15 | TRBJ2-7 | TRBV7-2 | TGTGCCAGCAGACTCCGGGACGGATACTCCTACGAGCAGTACTTC | CASRLRDGYSYEQYF
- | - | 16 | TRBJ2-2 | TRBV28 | TGTGCCAGCAGTTCAACGTGGAATCCCGGGACCGGGGAGCTGTTTTTT | CASSSTWNPGTGELFF
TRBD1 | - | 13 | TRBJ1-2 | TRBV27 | TGTGCCAGCAGTATGACAGGGTACTATGGCTACACCTTC | CASSMTGYYGYTF
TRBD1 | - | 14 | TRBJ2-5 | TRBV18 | TGTGCCAGCTCGGGGAGGACAGGGTCAGAGACCCAGTACTTC | CASSGRTGSETQYF
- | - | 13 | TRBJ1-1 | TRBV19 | TGTGCCAGTAGTATATGGGGGCACACTGAAGCTTTCTTT | CASSIWGHTEAFF
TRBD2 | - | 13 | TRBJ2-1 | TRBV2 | TGTGCCAGCAACTCGGGACTAGTGAATGAGCAGTTCTTC | CASNSGLVNEQFF
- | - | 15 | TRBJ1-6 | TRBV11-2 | TGTGCCAGCAGCTTAGGCAGGATCTATAATTCACCCCTCCACTTT | CASSLGRIYNSPLHF
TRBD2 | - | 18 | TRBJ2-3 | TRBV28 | TGTGCCAGCAGTTCCTGGACTAGCGGGGTGACTAGCACAGATACGCAGTATTTT | CASSSWTSGVTSTDTQYF
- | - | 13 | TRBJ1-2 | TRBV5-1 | TGCGCCAGCAGGTTGGCCTACCAGGTTCGCTACACCTTC | CASRLAYQVRYTF
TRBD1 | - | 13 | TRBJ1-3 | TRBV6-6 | TGTGCCAGCAGCACAGGGGACGGAAACACCATATATTTT | CASSTGDGNTIYF
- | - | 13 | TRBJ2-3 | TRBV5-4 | TGTGCCAGCAGCTTGGAACCCACAGATACGCAGTATTTT | CASSLEPTDTQYF
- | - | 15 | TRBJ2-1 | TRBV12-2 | TGTGCAAGTCCCCTGGGCAGGGTGATCAACAATGAGCAGTTCTTC | CASPLGRVINNEQFF
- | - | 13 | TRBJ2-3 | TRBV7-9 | TGTGCCAGCAGCTTGGGAGTACAAGATACGCAGTATTTT | CASSLGVQDTQYF
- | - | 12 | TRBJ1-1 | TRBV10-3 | TGTGCCACCAGGACTATGAACACTGAAGCTTTCTTT | CATRTMNTEAFF
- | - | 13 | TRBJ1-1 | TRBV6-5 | TGTGCCAGCAGCAGGACAGTTAACGCTGAAGCTTTCTTT | CASSRTVNAEAFF
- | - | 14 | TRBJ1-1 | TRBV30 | TGTGCCTGGAGTTTAAACACTTTGAACACTGAAGCTTTCTTT | CAWSLNTLNTEAFF
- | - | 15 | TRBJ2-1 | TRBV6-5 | TGTGCCAGCAGTTATGGCAGGGTCTCCTACAATGAGCAGTTCTTC | CASSYGRVSYNEQFF
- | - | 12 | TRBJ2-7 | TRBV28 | TGTGCCAGCAGTTTCAGCTCCTACGAGCAGTACTTC | CASSFSSYEQYF
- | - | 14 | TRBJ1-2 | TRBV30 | TGTGCCTGGAGTGTACACGGGGCTGCCTATGGCTACACCTTC | CAWSVHGAAYGYTF
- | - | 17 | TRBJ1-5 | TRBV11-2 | TGTGCCAGCAGCTTAGATCGATGGCTCAGGGAAAGTCAGCCCCAGCATTTT | CASSLDRWLRESQPQHF
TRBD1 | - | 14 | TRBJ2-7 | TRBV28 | TGTGCCAGCAGTCCGACAGGGAGCTCCTACGAGCAGTACTTC | CASSPTGSSYEQYF
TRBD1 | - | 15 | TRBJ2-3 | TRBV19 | TGTGCCACCGTAAACAGGGGGCTCTTCGCTGATACGCAGTATTTT | CATVNRGLFADTQYF
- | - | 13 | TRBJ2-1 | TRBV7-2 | TGTGCCAGCAGCTTTGCAGCCTACAATGAGCAGTTCTTC | CASSFAAYNEQFF
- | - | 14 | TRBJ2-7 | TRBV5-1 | TGCGCCAGCAGCTTGGAAGACTGGACCTACGAGCAGTACTTC | CASSLEDWTYEQYF
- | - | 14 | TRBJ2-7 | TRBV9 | TGTGCCAGCAGCGCCGGACAGTCCTCCTACGAGCAGTACTTC | CASSAGQSSYEQYF
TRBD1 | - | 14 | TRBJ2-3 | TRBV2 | TGTGCCAGCAGACCGGGACAGGGGGCAGATACGCAGTATTTT | CASRPGQGADTQYF
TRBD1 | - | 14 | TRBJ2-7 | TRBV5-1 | TGCGCCAGCAGCTGGACAGGGGGCTCCTACGAGCAGTACTTC | CASSWTGGSYEQYF